This T cell receptor beta chain was found in a study of cytomegalovirus exposure and HLA in healthy donors. As regards this clone: Its antigen remains unidentified.

Findings of the study overall: Rare TCR sequences dominated, though some public TCRs recurred in many donors. Presence/absence results assume similar sequencing depth per donor, which may not hold. As was reported, the HLA-A and HLA-B alleles of most subjects were accurately predicted from TCR beta sequences.

It was with 60 Vbeta and 13 Jbeta primers that the PCR ran. The protocol was immunoSEQ multiplex PCR, while the TCRdb copy is restricted to in-frame clones and leaves out a portion. The repertoire holds approximately 240,000 clones, with approximately 80% as singletons. Sequenced material: PBMCs. The TCR originated in a woman aged 40 to 55 in good health and CMV-seronegative.

The CDR3: CARSSSGGLFLQYF. CDR3 nucleotides: TGTGCCAGAAGCTCTAGCGGGGGGCTGTTCCTGCAGTATTTT. The chain carries TRBV5-3 and TRBJ2-3; TRBD2 matches at 11 bases. TRBV5-3 is an ORF; its function is uncertain. After removal of 3 bases from V and 11 bases from J, the junction contained 8 bases not matched to a gene. The CDR3 sequence is 14 residues long.